The present TCR beta chain was sequenced within a study of blood T cells in healthy people across ages. The study's findings and limits: With age, beta diversity per million T cells declined roughly linearly, significantly by roughly 40.

For this clonotype: The antigen remains unidentified.

Aged about 6 to 100, donors were systemically healthy Caucasians from Russia. No fewer than 5.5 micrograms of total RNA were isolated from every sample. Through a sample-barcoded 5' primer and a J-beta primer mix, a second PCR was run for about 6 to 12 cycles. TCRdb ran MiXCR on the 5' RACE reads and lists one entry per CDR3 protein. Altogether about 930,000 distinct CDR3 sequences are present, almost 30% being singletons, with the ten largest covering roughly 10%. A further study also used this sample, focusing on T cells of mothers and their children.

The receptor was isolated from a woman aged 40 to 50 in good health. The sequencing input was blood.

CDR3 DNA: TGTGCCAGCAGTTTAGGACAGAGGAATCAGCCCCAGTATTTT. It specifies CASSLGQRNQPQYF. The gene calls are TRBV12-3 or TRBV12-4 and TRBJ1-5; D perhaps matches TRBD1 (5 bases). With the DNA end fitting TRBJ2-3 better, the J assignment may be wrong. CDR3 length: 14 amino acids.